The rows below give T cell receptor beta chains drawn from one sample of a study of T cells in Graves' hyperthyroidism and ophthalmopathy. TCRdb reanalysed the multiplex PCR reads using MiXCR and keeps one entry per CDR3 protein. The repertoire holds about 570,000 distinct CDR3 sequences, around 15% seen once, with around 14% in the top ten. Sequencing was done on a sample of blood. All receptors come from a woman aged 40 to 50 with Graves' hyperthyroidism. The CDR3 runs from the conserved cysteine through the conserved F or W. Fields, in order: CDR3 DNA, CDR3 protein, clone size, V gene, D gene, J gene. A D gene is named only where the DNA matches it firmly. Clone size appears in some rows only: once, few, many, or a class for an expanded clone.

TGTGCCAGCACCCCGGGGGGGGTTAGCAATCAGCCCCAGCATTTT CASTPGGVSNQPQHF - TRBV28 - TRBJ1-5
TGTGCCAGCAGTTATATTGGCAGGGGAGAAGAGACCCAGTACTTC CASSYIGRGEETQYF - TRBV6-5 - TRBJ2-5
TGTGCCAGCTCACCACGGCTCCCTAAGGAGAATGAGCAGTTCTTC CASSPRLPKENEQFF many TRBV18 - TRBJ2-1
TGTGCCAGCAGCTTAGGGCCCGGGACAGGGGTCACAGATACGCAGTATTTT CASSLGPGTGVTDTQYF once TRBV7-2 TRBD1 TRBJ2-3
TGCGCCAGCAGCTTGGGGGCAGTTAATAATTCACCCCTCCACTTT CASSLGAVNNSPLHF - TRBV5-1 - TRBJ1-6
TGTGCCTGGACCGATCGCTATGGCTACACCTTC CAWTDRYGYTF many TRBV30 - TRBJ1-2
TGTGCCAGCAGCCCAGGGGCGGGAGGGCCGAACGAGCAGTACTTC CASSPGAGGPNEQYF - TRBV11-2 TRBD2 TRBJ2-7
TGTGCCACCAGTGACCCTACAACTTCACCCTACGAGCAGTACTTC CATSDPTTSPYEQYF many TRBV24-1 - TRBJ2-7
TGCAGCGTTGTTCTGGATTGGGGTGAAAAACTGTTTTTT CSVVLDWGEKLFF - TRBV29-1 - TRBJ1-4
TGTGCCAGCAGCTCGAGACTAGATTCCACCGGGGAGCTGTTTTTT CASSSRLDSTGELFF few TRBV7-6 - TRBJ2-2
TGTGCCAGCAGTCAAGGGGGCCCTGGAAACACCATATATTTT CASSQGGPGNTIYF few TRBV6-1 TRBD1 TRBJ1-3
TGCGCCAGCAGCAGGCCTAGCGGGGGGCAAGAGACCCAGTACTTC CASSRPSGGQETQYF many TRBV5-1 TRBD2 TRBJ2-5
TGTGCCAGCATAACTCACGCGGGTAAAGACACTGAAGCTTTCTTT CASITHAGKDTEAFF many TRBV6-1 - TRBJ1-1
TGCGCCAGCAGCGGAAGAGGCCCGGACACCGGGGAGCTGTTTTTT CASSGRGPDTGELFF many TRBV4-1 - TRBJ2-2
TGTGCCAGCAGCTCAGCTGGGGGCTCTGGAAGCACCATATATTTT CASSSAGGSGSTIYF - TRBV3-1 - TRBJ1-3
TGTGCCACCAGCAGGGGCCAGTTAGGCCTTAACACTGAAGCTTTCTTT CATSRGQLGLNTEAFF many TRBV15 - TRBJ1-1
TGTGCCAGCAGCGTAGAGGGTCATCTGGGTAATGAGCAGTTCTTC CASSVEGHLGNEQFF - TRBV9 - TRBJ2-1
TGCAGTGCTAACGGAGCGGGAGAGCCTAGGGAGACCCAGCACTTC CSANGAGEPRETQHF - TRBV20-1 TRBD2 TRBJ2-5
TGTGCCAGCAGGGAGGGACAGGGATATAACTATGGCTACACCTTC CASREGQGYNYGYTF few TRBV6-1 TRBD1 TRBJ1-2
TGTGCCAGCAGTATAGCGATTTGGCAACGGCAAGAGACCCAGTACTTC CASSIAIWQRQETQYF - TRBV12-3/TRBV12-4 - TRBJ2-5
TGCGCCAGCAGCCAAGAGAAAGGCAGGGCTTTCGACAATGAGCAGTTCTTC CASSQEKGRAFDNEQFF - TRBV4-1 - TRBJ2-1
TGTGCCAGCAGCGCGAACAATGAGCAGTTCTTC CASSANNEQFF many TRBV7-3 - TRBJ2-1
TGTGCCAGTAGTCTTTCCGGCACGGGAGCTTTCTTT CASSLSGTGAFF few TRBV19 - TRBJ1-1
TGTGCCAGCAGCCAAGAAGAATACGAGCAGTACTTC CASSQEEYEQYF many TRBV3-1 - TRBJ2-7
TGCGCCAGCAGCCAAGAAGGACTAGCGGATGAGCAGTTCTTC CASSQEGLADEQFF - TRBV4-1 TRBD2 TRBJ2-1
TGTGCCTGCACAATAGCGGCCCAAGAGACCCAGTACTTC CACTIAAQETQYF many TRBV28 - TRBJ2-5
TGTGCCAGCAGCCGACTAGCGGGAGTGGAGCAGTTCTTC CASSRLAGVEQFF few TRBV3-1 TRBD2 TRBJ2-1
TGTGCCAGCAAATGGCCCGGGAGCAGCACAGATACGCAGTATTTT CASKWPGSSTDTQYF many TRBV13 - TRBJ2-3
TGCGCCAGCAGCTCCGGGACAGGGTCAGCCGAGCAGTACTTC CASSSGTGSAEQYF many TRBV5-1 TRBD1 TRBJ2-7
TGTGCCAGCGGGGAAGGAAATCAGCCCCAGCATTTT CASGEGNQPQHF many TRBV2 - TRBJ1-5
TGTGCCAGCAGCCAAAAGATAGCAGGAGAGACCCAGTACTTC CASSQKIAGETQYF many TRBV3-1 - TRBJ2-5
TGTGCCAGCAGTCGGGGGTCGGGGGCCTACGAGCAGTACTTC CASSRGSGAYEQYF few TRBV28 - TRBJ2-7
TGTGCCAGCAGCAAGGGACTAGCGGGAGTCCAAGAGACCCAGTACTTC CASSKGLAGVQETQYF - TRBV12-3/TRBV12-4 TRBD2 TRBJ2-5
TGTGCCAGCAGCTTCTGGTCGGGTACTGGGTTTAATGAGCAGTTCTTC CASSFWSGTGFNEQFF many TRBV5-6 - TRBJ2-1
TGTGCCAGCAGCCCAAGCCACAGGGGGCAGGGAGATACGCAGTATTTT CASSPSHRGQGDTQYF - TRBV9 TRBD1 TRBJ2-3
TGTGCCAGCAGCAATACAGGGTCAAATGAGCAGTTCTTC CASSNTGSNEQFF few TRBV5-4 - TRBJ2-1
TGTGCCAGCAGTAGGGACAGGGGAGGGTACGAGCAGTACTTC CASSRDRGGYEQYF - TRBV27 TRBD1 TRBJ2-7